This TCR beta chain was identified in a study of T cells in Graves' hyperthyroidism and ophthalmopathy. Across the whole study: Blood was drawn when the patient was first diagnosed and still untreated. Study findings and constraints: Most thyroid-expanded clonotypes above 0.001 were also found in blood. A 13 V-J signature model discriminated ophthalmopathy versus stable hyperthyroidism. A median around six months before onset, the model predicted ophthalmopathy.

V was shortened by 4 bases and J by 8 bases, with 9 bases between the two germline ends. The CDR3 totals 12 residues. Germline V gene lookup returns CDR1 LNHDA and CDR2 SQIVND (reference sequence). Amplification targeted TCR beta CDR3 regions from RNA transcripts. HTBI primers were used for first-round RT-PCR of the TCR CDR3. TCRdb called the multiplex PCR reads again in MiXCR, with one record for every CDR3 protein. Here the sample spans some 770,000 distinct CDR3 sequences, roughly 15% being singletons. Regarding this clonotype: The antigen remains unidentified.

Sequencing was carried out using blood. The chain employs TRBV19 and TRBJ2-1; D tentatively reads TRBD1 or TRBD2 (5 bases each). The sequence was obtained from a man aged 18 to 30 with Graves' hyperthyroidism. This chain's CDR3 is CASSRGTDEQFF. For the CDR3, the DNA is TGTGCCAGTAGTAGAGGGACCGATGAGCAGTTCTTC.